This T cell receptor (beta chain) was identified during a study of cytomegalovirus exposure and HLA in healthy donors. Study information: The roughly 120 million unique TCR beta sequences, from some 170 million T cells, were found by an earlier analysis.

Study results and caveats: It has been reported that TCR beta sequences accurately predicted the HLA-A and HLA-B alleles of most subjects.

The CDR3 totals 12 residues. Between the trimmed V and J ends, which lost 6 bases and 10 bases, there was a span of 15 bases. Germline CDR1 and CDR2: MDHEN and SYDVKM. In regard to this clone: No antigen is known for it.

When sampled, the donors appeared nominally healthy, though they likely had unrecorded immune exposures. The PCR employed 60 Vbeta primers together with 13 Jbeta primers. Repertoires were generated with immunoSEQ multiplex PCR, while TCRdb's copy carries only in-frame clones and drops some. Of 140,000 to 150,000 clones detected, about 70% appear once; the ten largest clones hold under 2.5%. The clonotype comes from a woman aged 55-70 years in good health and CMV-seropositive. V gene TRBV28 combines with J gene TRBJ1-1; possible D gene TRBD1, 5 bases. Sequencing input: PBMCs. As DNA, the CDR3 is TGTGCCAGCAGCCTACAGGTAGTAGGAGCTTTCTTT. This codes for CASSLQVVGAFF.